This is a list of T cell receptor beta chains from one sample in a study of Ad26.COV2.S vaccination and SARS-CoV-2 variants. Libraries were prepared by immunoSEQ multiplex PCR; TCRdb keeps only in-frame clonotypes and omits some of them. The sample records fewer than 500,000 clones, roughly 90% being singletons. The sample was peripheral blood, taken in a trial of Ad26.COV2.S vaccine versus placebo. The receptors were gathered from a person aged 18-60 years who received the Ad26.COV2.S COVID-19 vaccine or a placebo. The CDR3 runs from the conserved cysteine through the conserved F or W. The order of the fields is J gene, D gene, clone size, V gene, CDR3 protein, CDR3 DNA. D genes are given only for firm matches. Some rows have no size entry. The others give once, few or many, or a class for an expanded clone.

TRBJ1-4 | TRBD1 | . | TRBV7-9 | CASSGRQGARVNTNEKLFF | TGTGCCAGCAGCGGAAGACAGGGGGCGCGAGTGAACACTAATGAAAAACTGTTTTTT
TRBJ2-3 | . | . | TRBV14 | CASSQDYRRLDTQYF | TGTGCCAGCAGCCAAGATTATCGCAGGCTAGATACGCAGTATTTT
TRBJ1-1 | . | . | TRBV28 | CASRRDLNTEAFF | TGTGCCAGCAGGAGGGATCTGAACACTGAAGCTTTCTTT
TRBJ1-1 | . | . | TRBV19 | CATGGRTNTEAFF | TGTGCCACGGGTGGTCGCACGAACACTGAAGCTTTCTTT
TRBJ1-1 | TRBD1 | . | TRBV6-2/TRBV6-3 | CASSLQGANTEAFF | TGTGCCAGCAGTTTACAGGGGGCCAACACTGAAGCTTTCTTT
TRBJ2-5 | . | . | TRBV29-1 | CSVVPITTAAQETQYF | TGCAGCGTTGTCCCAATTACGACGGCGGCCCAAGAGACCCAGTACTTC
TRBJ1-1 | TRBD1 | . | TRBV6-1 | CASSEARQGVGAFF | TGTGCCAGCAGTGAAGCTCGGCAGGGGGTGGGGGCTTTCTTT
TRBJ2-7 | TRBD2 | few | TRBV30 | CAWRRGLALYEQYF | TGTGCCTGGAGAAGAGGACTAGCACTCTACGAGCAGTACTTC
TRBJ2-7 | . | . | TRBV21-1 | CASSGRQAYEQYF | TGTGCCAGCAGCGGACGACAAGCCTACGAGCAGTACTTC
TRBJ2-2 | TRBD1 | . | TRBV25-1 | CASSDPSGGTGELFF | TGTGCCAGCAGTGACCCCTCAGGGGGCACCGGGGAGCTGTTTTTT
TRBJ2-4 | TRBD1 | once | TRBV2 | CASRPGTEKLAKNIQYF | TGTGCCAGCAGGCCCGGGACAGAGAAACTAGCCAAAAACATTCAGTACTTC
TRBJ2-1 | TRBD2 | . | TRBV7-9 | CASSFVAGAIYNEQFF | TGTGCCAGCAGCTTTGTAGCGGGAGCTATTTACAATGAGCAGTTCTTC
TRBJ2-1 | TRBD2 | . | TRBV7-9 | CASSPGTSRYNEQFF | TGTGCCAGCAGTCCCGGGACTAGCCGTTACAATGAGCAGTTCTTC
TRBJ1-1 | . | . | TRBV5-1 | CASSFSSRARAFF | TGCGCCAGCAGCTTTTCCTCCCGGGCTCGAGCTTTCTTT
TRBJ2-5 | . | . | TRBV7-2 | CASSLSRASETQYF | TGTGCCAGCAGCTTAAGTCGGGCGTCCGAGACCCAGTACTTC
TRBJ2-7 | . | . | TRBV5-1 | CASSLAPQSSSYEQYF | TGCGCCAGCAGCTTGGCCCCACAGAGCAGCTCCTACGAGCAGTACTTC
TRBJ2-2 | . | . | TRBV6-5 | CASSYRAPGELFF | TGTGCCAGCAGTTACCGTGCCCCCGGGGAGCTGTTTTTT
TRBJ2-1 | TRBD2 | . | TRBV7-9 | CASRHKTSGSVEQFF | TGTGCCAGCAGGCATAAGACTAGCGGGAGCGTTGAGCAGTTCTTC
TRBJ2-7 | . | . | TRBV3-1/TRBV3-2 | CASSHYSGALYEQYF | TGTGCCAGCAGCCACTATAGCGGAGCCCTATACGAGCAGTACTTC
TRBJ1-4 | TRBD1 | . | TRBV4-1 | CASSLIRDRGEKLFF | TGCGCCAGCAGCCTCATCCGGGACAGAGGCGAAAAACTGTTTTTT